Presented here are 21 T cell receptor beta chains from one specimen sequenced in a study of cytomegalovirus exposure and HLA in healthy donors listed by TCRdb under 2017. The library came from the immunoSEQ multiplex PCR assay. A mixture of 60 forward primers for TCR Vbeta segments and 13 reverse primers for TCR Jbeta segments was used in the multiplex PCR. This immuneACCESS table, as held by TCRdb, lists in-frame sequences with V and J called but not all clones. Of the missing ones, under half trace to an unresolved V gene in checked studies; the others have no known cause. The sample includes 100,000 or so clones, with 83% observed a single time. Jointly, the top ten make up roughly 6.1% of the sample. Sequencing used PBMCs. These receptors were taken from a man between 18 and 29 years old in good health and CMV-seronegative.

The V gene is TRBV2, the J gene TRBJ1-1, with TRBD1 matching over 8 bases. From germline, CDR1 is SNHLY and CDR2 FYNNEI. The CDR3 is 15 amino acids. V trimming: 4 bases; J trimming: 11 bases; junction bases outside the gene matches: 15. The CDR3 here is CASSAGEDRGSWAFF. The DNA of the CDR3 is TGTGCCAGCAGTGCGGGGGAAGACAGGGGCTCTTGGGCTTTCTTT.

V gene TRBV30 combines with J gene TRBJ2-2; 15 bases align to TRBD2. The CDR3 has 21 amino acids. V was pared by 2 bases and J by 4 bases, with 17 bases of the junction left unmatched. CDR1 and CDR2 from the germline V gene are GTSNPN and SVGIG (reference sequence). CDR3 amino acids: CAWSRQDFGLAGGFSTGELFF. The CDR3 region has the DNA TGTGCCTGGAGTCGACAGGACTTTGGACTAGCGGGAGGGTTCAGCACCGGGGAGCTGTTTTTT.

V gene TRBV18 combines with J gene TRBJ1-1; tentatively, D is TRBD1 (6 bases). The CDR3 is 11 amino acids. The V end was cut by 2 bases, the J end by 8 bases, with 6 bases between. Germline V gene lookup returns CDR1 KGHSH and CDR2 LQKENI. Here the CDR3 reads CASSPGQEAFF. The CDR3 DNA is TGTGCCAGCTCACCAGGACAGGAAGCTTTCTTT.

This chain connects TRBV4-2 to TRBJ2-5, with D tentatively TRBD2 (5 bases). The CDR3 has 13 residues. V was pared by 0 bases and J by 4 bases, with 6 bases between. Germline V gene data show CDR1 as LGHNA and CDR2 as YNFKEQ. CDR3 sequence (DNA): TGTGCCAGCAGCCAAGATGCGGGAGAGACCCAGTACTTC. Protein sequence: CASSQDAGETQYF.

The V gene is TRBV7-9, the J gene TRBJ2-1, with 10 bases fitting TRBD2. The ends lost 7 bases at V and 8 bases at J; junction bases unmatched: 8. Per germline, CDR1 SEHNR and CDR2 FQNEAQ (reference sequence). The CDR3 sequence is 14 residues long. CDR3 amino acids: CASNQLAGRDEQFF. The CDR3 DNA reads TGTGCCAGCAACCAACTAGCGGGGAGAGATGAGCAGTTCTTC.

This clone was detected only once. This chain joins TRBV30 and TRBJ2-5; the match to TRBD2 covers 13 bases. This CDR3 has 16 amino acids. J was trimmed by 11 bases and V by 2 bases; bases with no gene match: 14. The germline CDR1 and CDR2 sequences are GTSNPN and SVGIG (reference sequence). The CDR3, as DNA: TGTGCCTGGAGTCTTATGGGGACTAGCGGGATAGGGGAGCAGTACTTC. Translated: CAWSLMGTSGIGEQYF. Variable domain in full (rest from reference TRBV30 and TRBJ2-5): SQTIHQWPATLVQPVGSPLSLECTVEGTSNPNLYWYRQAAGRGLQLLFYSVGIGQISSEVPQNLSASRPQDRQFILSSKKLLLSDSGFYLCAWSLMGTSGIGEQYFGPGTRLLVL.

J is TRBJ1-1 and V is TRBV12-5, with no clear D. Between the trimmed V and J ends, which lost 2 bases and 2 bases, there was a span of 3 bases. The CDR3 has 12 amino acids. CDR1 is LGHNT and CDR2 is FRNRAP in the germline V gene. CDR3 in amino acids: CASGLSNTEAFF. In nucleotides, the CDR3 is TGTGCTAGTGGTTTGTCAAACACTGAAGCTTTCTTT.

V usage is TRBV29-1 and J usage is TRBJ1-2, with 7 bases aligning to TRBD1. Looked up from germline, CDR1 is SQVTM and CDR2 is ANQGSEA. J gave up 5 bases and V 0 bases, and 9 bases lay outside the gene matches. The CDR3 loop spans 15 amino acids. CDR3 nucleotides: TGCAGCGTTGAAGATAGGGGACAGCCTTATTATGGCTACACCTTC. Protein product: CSVEDRGQPYYGYTF.

CDR3 nucleotide sequence: TGTGCCAGCAGCCTCCTAGCGGGAATCCACAATGAGCAGTTCTTC. This gives the protein CASSLLAGIHNEQFF. The chain uses TRBV7-6 and TRBJ2-1; 9 nucleotides line up with TRBD2. After removal of 5 bases from V and 5 bases from J, the junction contained 7 bases not matched to a gene. CDR3 length: 15 amino acids. Germline-derived CDR1 and CDR2 are SGHVS and FNYEAQ.

The CDR3 protein is CASSPWDRGSFKTNEKLFF. CDR3 DNA sequence: TGTGCCAGCAGCCCCTGGGACAGGGGGTCTTTCAAAACTAATGAAAAACTGTTTTTT. This sequence joins TRBV5-5 and TRBJ1-4; 11 bases fit TRBD1. Germline trimming cut 4 bases from V and 1 base from J; bases unmatched to any gene: 12. The CDR3 has 19 residues. Germline assignment: CDR1 SGHKS and CDR2 YYEKEE (reference sequence).

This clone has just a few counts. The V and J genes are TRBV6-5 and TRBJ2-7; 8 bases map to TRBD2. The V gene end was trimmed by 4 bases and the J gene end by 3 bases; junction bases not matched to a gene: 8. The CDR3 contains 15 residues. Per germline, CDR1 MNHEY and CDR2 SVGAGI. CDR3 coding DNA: TGTGCCAGCAGTTGGGGAGCGGGAGTATTCTACGAGCAGTACTTC. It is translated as CASSWGAGVFYEQYF.

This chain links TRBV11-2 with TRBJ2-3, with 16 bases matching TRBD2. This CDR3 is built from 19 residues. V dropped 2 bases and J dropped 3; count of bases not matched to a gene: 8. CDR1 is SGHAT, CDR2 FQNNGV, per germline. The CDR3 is CASSLRGTSGRGGTDTQYF. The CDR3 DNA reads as TGTGCCAGCAGCTTAAGGGGGACTAGCGGGAGGGGAGGAACAGATACGCAGTATTTT. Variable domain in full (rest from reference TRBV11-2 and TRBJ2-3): EAGVAQSPRYKIIEKRQSVAFWCNPISGHATLYWYQQILGQGPKLLIQFQNNGVVDDSQLPKDRFSAERLKGVDSTLKIQPAKLEDSAVYLCASSLRGTSGRGGTDTQYFGPGTRLTVL.

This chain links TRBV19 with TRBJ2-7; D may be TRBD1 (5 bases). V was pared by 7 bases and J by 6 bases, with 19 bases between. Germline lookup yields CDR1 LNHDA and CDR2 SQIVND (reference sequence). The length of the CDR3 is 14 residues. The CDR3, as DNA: TGTGCCAGTAAACCTGAGGTCAGGGAAGGCGAGCAGTACTTC. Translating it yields CASKPEVREGEQYF.

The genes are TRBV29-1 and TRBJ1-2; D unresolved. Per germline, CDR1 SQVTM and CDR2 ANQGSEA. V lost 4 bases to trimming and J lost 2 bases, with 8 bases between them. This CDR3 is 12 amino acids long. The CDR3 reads CSVVAQNYGYTF. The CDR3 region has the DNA TGCAGCGTTGTTGCTCAGAACTATGGCTACACCTTC. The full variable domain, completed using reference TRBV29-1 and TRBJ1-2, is SAVISQKPSRDICQRGTSLTIQCQVDSQVTMMFWYRQQPGQSLTLIATANQGSEATYESGFVIDKFPISRPNLTFSTLTVSNMSPEDSSIYLCSVVAQNYGYTFGSGTRLTVV.

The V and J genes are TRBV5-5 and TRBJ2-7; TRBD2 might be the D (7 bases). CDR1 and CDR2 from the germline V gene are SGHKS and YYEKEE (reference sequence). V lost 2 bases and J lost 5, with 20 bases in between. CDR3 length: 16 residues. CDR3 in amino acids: CASSFPRGREGNEQYF. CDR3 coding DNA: TGTGCCAGCAGCTTCCCAAGGGGGAGGGAAGGAAACGAGCAGTACTTC.

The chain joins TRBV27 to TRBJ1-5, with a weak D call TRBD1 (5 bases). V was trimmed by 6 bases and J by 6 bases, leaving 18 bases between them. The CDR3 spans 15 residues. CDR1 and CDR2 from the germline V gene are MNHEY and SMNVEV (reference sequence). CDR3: CASRKGWGEGQPQHF. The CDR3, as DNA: TGTGCCAGCAGGAAGGGGTGGGGGGAAGGTCAGCCCCAGCATTTT.

CDR3 region: CASFEIPNYGYTF. In DNA form, the CDR3 reads TGTGCCAGCTTTGAGATACCAAACTATGGCTACACCTTC. V and J are TRBV2 and TRBJ1-2; D call uncertain. This CDR3 has 13 residues. V lost 8 bases, J lost 2 bases, and 12 bases lay in between. Germline V lookup: CDR1 SNHLY, CDR2 FYNNEI.

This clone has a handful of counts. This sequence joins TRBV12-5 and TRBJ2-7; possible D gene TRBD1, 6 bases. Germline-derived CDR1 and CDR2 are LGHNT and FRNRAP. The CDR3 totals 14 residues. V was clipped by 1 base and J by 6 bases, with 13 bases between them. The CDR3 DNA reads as TGTGCTAGTGGTTTGGAGATGGGGGCGGCCGAGCAGTACTTC. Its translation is CASGLEMGAAEQYF.

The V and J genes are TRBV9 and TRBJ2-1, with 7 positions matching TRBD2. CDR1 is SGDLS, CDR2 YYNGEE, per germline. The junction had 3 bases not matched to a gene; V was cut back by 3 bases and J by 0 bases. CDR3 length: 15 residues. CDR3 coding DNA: TGTGCCAGCAGCGGGCGGGGGAGCTCCTACAATGAGCAGTTCTTC. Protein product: CASSGRGSSYNEQFF.

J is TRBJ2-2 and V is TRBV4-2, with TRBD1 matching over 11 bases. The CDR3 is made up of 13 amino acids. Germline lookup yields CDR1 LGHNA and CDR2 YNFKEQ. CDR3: CAGRTGGSGELFF. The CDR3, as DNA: TGTGCGGGCCGGACAGGGGGCTCCGGGGAGCTGTTTTTT.

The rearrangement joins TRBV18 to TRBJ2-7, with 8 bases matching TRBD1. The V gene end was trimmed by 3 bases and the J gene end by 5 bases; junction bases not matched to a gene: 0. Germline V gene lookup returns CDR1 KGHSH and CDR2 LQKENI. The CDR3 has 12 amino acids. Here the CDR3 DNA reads TGTGCCAGCTCACCGGACAGGGACGAGCAGTACTTC. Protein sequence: CASSPDRDEQYF.